Below, one T cell receptor (beta chain) is given with its context. No antigen is known for it. Base qualities were left out, and no much larger clone turns up one base away. From the cysteine up to the phenylalanine, the CDR3 has a length of 19 residues. The read is trimmed to its CDR3 DNA, 57 bases read in frame from base 1. Here V drops 4 bases and J drops 5 bases, and the junction holds 17 bases not matched to any gene. The germline V gene provides CDR1 SGHAT and CDR2 FQNNGV. The sample is drawn from a study of shared clonotypes between healthy human individuals (dated by TCRdb to 2020 to 2021). Study-level background: Two women and three men aged 18 to 49 years were included in the cohort. Per donor, three plates each were used for CD4 naive and CD4 memory, two for CD8 naive, and one for CD8 memory. Leukapheresis yielded between about 0.85 and 10 billion PBMCs per donor. To estimate repertoire size and how much clonotypes are shared between individuals, the study performed deep sequencing of blood TCR repertoires from about five healthy adults. Different laboratories and diverse techniques were used to prepare libraries and sequence TCR repertoires, to increase sequencing depth and limit assay-specific biases.

CD8 naive samples were obtained by positive selection for CCR7 among CD45RO-negative cells, yielding a CD45RA+CCR7+ population from which TemRA cells were excluded. The donors were healthy, HIV-negative adults with no recently reported acute infections or vaccinations. Every donor was a Caucasian adult residing in Nashville, Tennessee, USA. After blood collection by leukapheresis, PBMCs were isolated using Ficoll-Histopaque density gradient centrifugation and then cryopreserved in the vapor phase of liquid nitrogen. Analytical flow cytometry was used to check the purity and quantity of every magnetically sorted T cell population. Each sorted fraction had its genomic DNA isolated and then quantified by UV absorbance on a Nanodrop 2000c. TCR CDR3 regions were amplified from genomic DNA by multiplex PCR using the deep immunoSEQ assay. Extracted genomic DNA from each cell subset was spread evenly across all wells of several immunoSEQ 96-well plates, with each plate serving as a replicate. For sorted subsets, each replicate PCR was loaded with about 200 ng genomic DNA, equivalent to 25,000 to 35,000 T cell genomes. Purified libraries were measured with a Qubit 3.0 fluorometer, size-checked on a Bioanalyzer 2100, and measured again with the KAPA Library Quantification kit. Each immunoSEQ 96-well plate was sequenced on its own single-read 150-cycle Illumina NextSeq 550 flow cell. From the authors' description of their analysis: The immunoSEQ output contained only junctional sequences without quality scores, so filtering could not match that applied to full-length reads. Sequences were annotated with PyIR, a Python wrapper for IgBLAST v1.9, using IMGT germline references to assign V/J genes and CDR3. Reads with weak V/J assignments (E-value above 1e-6), missing CDR3, stop codons, out-of-frame junctions, or ambiguous translated residues were removed. V3J clonotypes were defined as sequences sharing an identical inferred V gene, J gene, and CDR3 amino acid sequence. The percentage overlap between two repertoires was calculated by dividing the number of shared unique clonotypes by the size of the smaller repertoire. RTK rarefaction, the Chao1 estimator, and Recon v2.1 estimates of unobserved clonotypes were used to assess repertoire richness. Generation probabilities for all TCRbeta clonotypes obtained by the gDNA method from four donors were computed using OLGA. In TCRdb, the immuneACCESS table is reduced to in-frame sequences with V and J assigned. These tables do not hold every clone; where another copy was compared, an unresolved V gene accounts for under half, and the others remain unexplained. That table furnishes V, J and clone size, whereas the DNA furnished D and trimming. The sample includes roughly 2,000,000 clones, with around 93% observed a single time. The biggest ten clones account for over 1.5% of the sample.

Paper-wide results and their limitations: Pairwise subsampling led to the expectation that sequencing depth would affect the degree of clonotype sharing among donors. Rarefaction of sorted-subset datasets indicated incomplete sequencing despite the large sequencing depth. Estimated clonotype richness was generally larger for naive than for memory subsets. The small number of donors limited the genetic and exposure-history diversity represented. Across several donors, about 5% of naive CD4, roughly 3.4% of naive CD8, roughly 2.3% of memory CD4, and roughly 0.41% of memory CD8 clonotypes were shared. Compared with non-shared clonotypes, clonotypes shared by all four sorted-subset donors had higher generation probabilities. Only blood was sampled, and tissue TCR repertoires likely differ from those in blood.

Specimen: naive CD8+ T cells from PBMCs. The cell subset or site label, read with the paper, signifies: CD45RA+CCR7+. This receptor was identified in a man younger than 35 in good health. Some clones in this sample may be carry-over from other donors' samples. Recombination joined TRBV11-2 with TRBJ2-7; TRBD2 matches 13 bases in the middle. The DNA sequence is TGTGCCAGCAGCTGGAGGTTCGGACTAGCGGGAGCTGGGGAAAACGAGCAGTACTTC. It encodes CASSWRFGLAGAGENEQYF.